This TCR beta chain was found in a study of shared T cell receptors in the human thymus. Produced via immunoSEQ multiplex PCR; TCRdb's table is partial and in-frame only. The sample includes hundreds of thousands of clones, approximately 85% seen only once; the top ten take approximately 0.01%. The CDR3 runs to 19 residues. Germline assignment: CDR1 MGHRA and CDR2 YSYEKL. J gave up 4 bases and V 4 bases, and 21 bases lay outside the gene matches. The sample was also linked to a second study, of human thymus T cells. Per that study: From resections taken during corrective heart surgery, the thymus tissue was obtained.

The rearrangement joins TRBV4-1 to TRBJ1-2, with 7 bases lining up with TRBD1. The TCR originated in a girl in the first two years of life with a congenital heart defect. The sample consisted of thymocytes. Written as DNA, the CDR3 is TGCGCCAGCAGCCCCCCGGGGCCGGGGGGGTCAGGGGGAGCCTATGGCTACACCTTC. Protein: CASSPPGPGGSGGAYGYTF.